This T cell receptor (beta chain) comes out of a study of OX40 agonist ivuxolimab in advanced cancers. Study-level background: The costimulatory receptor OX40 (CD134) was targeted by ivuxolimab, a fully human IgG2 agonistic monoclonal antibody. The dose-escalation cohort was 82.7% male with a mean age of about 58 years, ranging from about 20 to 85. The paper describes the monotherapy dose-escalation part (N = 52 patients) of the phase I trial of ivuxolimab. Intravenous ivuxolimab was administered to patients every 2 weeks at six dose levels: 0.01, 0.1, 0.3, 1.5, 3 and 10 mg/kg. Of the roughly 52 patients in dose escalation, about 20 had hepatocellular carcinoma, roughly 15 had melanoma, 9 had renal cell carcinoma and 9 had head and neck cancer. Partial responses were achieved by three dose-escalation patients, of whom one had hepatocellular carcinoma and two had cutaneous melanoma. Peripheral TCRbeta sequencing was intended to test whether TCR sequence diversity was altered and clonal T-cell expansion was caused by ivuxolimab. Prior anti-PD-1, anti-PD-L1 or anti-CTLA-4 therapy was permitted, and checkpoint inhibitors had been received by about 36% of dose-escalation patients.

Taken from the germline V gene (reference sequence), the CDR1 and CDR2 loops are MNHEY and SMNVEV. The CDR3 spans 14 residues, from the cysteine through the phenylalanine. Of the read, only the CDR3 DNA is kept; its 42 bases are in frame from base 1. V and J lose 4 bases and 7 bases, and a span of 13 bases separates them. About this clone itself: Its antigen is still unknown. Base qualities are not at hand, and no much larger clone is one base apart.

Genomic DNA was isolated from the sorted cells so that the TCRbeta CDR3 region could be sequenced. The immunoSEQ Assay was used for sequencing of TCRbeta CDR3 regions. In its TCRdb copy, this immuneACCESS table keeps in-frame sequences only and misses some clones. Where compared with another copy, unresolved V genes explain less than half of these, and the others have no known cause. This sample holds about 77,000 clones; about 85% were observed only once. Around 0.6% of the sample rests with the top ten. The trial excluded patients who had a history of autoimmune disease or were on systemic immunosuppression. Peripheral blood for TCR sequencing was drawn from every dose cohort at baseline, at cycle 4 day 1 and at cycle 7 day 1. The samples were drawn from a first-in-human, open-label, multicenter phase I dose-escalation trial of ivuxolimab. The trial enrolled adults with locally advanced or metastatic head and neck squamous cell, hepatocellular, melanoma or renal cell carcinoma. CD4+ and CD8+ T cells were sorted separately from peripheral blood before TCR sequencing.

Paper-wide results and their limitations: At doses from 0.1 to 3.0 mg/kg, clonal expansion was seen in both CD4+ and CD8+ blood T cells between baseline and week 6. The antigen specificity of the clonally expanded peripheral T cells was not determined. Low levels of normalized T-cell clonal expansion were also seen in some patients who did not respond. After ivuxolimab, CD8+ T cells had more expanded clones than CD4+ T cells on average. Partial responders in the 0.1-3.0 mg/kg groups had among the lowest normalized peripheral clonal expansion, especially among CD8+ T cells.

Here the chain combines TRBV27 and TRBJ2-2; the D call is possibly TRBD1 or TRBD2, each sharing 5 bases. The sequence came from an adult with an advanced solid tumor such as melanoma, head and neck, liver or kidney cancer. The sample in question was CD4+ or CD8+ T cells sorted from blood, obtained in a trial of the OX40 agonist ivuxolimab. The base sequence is TGTGCCAGCAGTTCCCGGGACCCCGGCGGGGAGCTGTTTTTT. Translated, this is CASSSRDPGGELFF.